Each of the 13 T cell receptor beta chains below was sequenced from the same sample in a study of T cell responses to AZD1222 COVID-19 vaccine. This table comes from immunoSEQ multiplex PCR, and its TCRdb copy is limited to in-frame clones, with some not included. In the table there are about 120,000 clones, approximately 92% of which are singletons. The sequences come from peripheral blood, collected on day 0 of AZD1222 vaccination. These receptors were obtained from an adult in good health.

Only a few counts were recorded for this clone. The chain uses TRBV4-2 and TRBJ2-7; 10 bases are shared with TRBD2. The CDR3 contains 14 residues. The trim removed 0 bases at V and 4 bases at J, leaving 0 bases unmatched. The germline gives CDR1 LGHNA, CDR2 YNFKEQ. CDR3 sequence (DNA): TGTGCCAGCAGCCAAGAGGGACTAGCGTACGAGCAGTACTTC. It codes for CASSQEGLAYEQYF.

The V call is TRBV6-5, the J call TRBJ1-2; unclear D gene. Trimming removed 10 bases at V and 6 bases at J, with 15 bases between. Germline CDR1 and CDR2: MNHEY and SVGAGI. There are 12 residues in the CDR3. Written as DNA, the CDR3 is TGTGCCACCTATAGTTCCTATCATGGCTACACCTTC. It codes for CATYSSYHGYTF.

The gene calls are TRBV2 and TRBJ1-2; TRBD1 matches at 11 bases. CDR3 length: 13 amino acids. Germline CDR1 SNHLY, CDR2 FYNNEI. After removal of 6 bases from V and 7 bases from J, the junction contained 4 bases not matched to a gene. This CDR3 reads CASRDRGRGGYTF. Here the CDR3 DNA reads TGTGCCAGCAGGGACAGGGGGCGAGGTGGCTACACCTTC.

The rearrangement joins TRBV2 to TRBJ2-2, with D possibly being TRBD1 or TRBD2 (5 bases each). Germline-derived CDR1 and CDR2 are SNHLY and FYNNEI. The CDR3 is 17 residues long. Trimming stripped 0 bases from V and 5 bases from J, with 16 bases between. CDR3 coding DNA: TGTGCCAGCAGTGAAGCTGGGACCCTGTGGGAGACCGGGGAGCTGTTTTTT. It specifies CASSEAGTLWETGELFF.

The CDR3 nucleotides are TGTGCCAGTAGTATTGGACCGACTAGCTATGGCTACACCTTC. This codes for CASSIGPTSYGYTF. The chain joins TRBV19 to TRBJ1-2; D is unresolved. CDR3 size: 14 residues. Trimming removed 3 bases at V and 4 bases at J, with 12 bases between. Germline V lookup: CDR1 LNHDA, CDR2 SQIVND (reference sequence).

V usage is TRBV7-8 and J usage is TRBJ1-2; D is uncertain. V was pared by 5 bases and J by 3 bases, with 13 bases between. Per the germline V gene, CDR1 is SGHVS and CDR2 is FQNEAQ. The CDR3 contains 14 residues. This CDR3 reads CASSLRRNDYGYTF. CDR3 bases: TGTGCCAGCAGCCTCCGCCGGAACGACTATGGCTACACCTTC. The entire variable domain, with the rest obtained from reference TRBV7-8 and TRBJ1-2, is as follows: GAGVSQSPRYKVAKRGQDVALRCDPISGHVSLFWYQQALGQGPEFLTYFQNEAQLDKSGLPSDRFFAERPEGSVSTLKIQRTQQEDSAVYLCASSLRRNDYGYTFGSGTRLTVV.

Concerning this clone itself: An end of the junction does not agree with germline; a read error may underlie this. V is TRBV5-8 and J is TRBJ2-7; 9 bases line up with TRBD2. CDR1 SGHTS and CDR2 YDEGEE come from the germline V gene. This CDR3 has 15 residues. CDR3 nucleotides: TGTGCCAGCAGCTCTAGCGGGAATCCCTCCAACGAGCAGTACTTC. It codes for CASSSSGNPSNEQYF. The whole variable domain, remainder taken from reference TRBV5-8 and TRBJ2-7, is EAGVTQSPTHLIKTRGQQATLRCSPISGHTSVYWYQQALGLGLQFLLWYDEGEERNRGNFPPRFSGRQFPNYSSELNVNALELEDSALYLCASSSSGNPSNEQYFGPGTRLTVT.

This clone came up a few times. The CDR3 sequence is CAISPPGQGYEQYF. The DNA of the CDR3 is TGTGCCATCAGCCCTCCGGGACAGGGGTACGAGCAGTACTTC. This chain uses TRBV10-3 with TRBJ2-7; 10 nucleotides align to TRBD1. CDR1 ENHRY and CDR2 SYGVKD come from the germline V gene. V shed 6 bases and J 4 bases; nucleotides not matched to a gene: 6. The length of the CDR3 is 14 residues.

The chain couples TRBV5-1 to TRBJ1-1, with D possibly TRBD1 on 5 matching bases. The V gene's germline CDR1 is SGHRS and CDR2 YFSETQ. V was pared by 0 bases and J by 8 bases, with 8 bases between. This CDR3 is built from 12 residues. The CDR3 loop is CASSLAGQEAFF. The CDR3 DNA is TGCGCCAGCAGCTTGGCGGGGCAAGAAGCTTTCTTT.

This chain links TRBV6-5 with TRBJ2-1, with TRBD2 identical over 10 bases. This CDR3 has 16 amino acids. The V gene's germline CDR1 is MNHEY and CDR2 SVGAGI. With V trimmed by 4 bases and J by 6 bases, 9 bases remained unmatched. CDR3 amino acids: CASSSTTSGITNEQFF. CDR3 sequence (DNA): TGTGCCAGCAGTTCTACAACTAGCGGGATAACCAATGAGCAGTTCTTC.

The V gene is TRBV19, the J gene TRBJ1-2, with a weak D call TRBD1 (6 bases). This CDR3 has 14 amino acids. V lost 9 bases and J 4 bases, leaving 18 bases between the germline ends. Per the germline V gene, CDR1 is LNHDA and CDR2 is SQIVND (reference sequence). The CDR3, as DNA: TGTGCCAGCACTAAATCCGGGACATCCTATGGCTACACCTTC. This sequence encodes CASTKSGTSYGYTF.

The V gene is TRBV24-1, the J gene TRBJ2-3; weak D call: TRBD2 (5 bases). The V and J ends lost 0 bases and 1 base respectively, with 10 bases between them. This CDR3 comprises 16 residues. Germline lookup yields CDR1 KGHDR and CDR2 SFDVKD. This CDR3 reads CATSDLLGEGTDTQYF. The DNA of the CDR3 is TGTGCCACCAGTGATTTGCTCGGGGAAGGCACAGATACGCAGTATTTT.

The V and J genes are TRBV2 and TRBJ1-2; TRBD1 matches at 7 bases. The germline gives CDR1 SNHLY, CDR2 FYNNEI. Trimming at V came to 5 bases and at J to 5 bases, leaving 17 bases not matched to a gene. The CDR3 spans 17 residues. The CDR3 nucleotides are TGTGCCAGCAGTAACCAAGCCCAGACAGGGCCCACTTATGGCTACACCTTC. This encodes CASSNQAQTGPTYGYTF.